The next 21 T cell receptor beta chains were all read from a single sample in a study of blood T cell repertoires in COVID-19. Assay used: immunoSEQ multiplex PCR; TCRdb lists only in-frame clones, some missing. The sample carries some 100,000 clones, about 86% recorded once. The sample was peripheral blood. All receptors come from a woman between 70 and 85 years old with acute or convalescent COVID-19.

This chain connects TRBV6-1 to TRBJ1-4; TRBD1 is a possible D gene (5 bases). Trimming took 2 bases from V and 5 from J, leaving 12 bases between them. The CDR3 is made up of 15 amino acids. Germline CDR1 MNHNS, CDR2 SASEGT. CDR3 nucleotides: TGTGCCAGCAGTGAAAGAGACAGATTCAATGAAAAACTGTTTTTT. Protein product: CASSERDRFNEKLFF.

This chain joins TRBV13 and TRBJ2-3, with TRBD2 matching 8 bases. The CDR3 consists of 16 residues. Germline CDR1 PRHDT, CDR2 FYEKMQ (reference sequence). The junction had 6 bases not matched to a gene; V was cut back by 2 bases and J by 2 bases. CDR3 DNA: TGTGCCAGCAGCTTAATCCAGCGGGGGAACACAGATACGCAGTATTTT. Amino acids: CASSLIQRGNTDTQYF.

This clone came up a few times. The chain links TRBV5-1 to TRBJ2-7; TRBD1 matches at 9 bases. The CDR3 length is 14 residues. V was clipped by 3 bases and J by 5 bases; unmatched bases: 6. CDR1 is SGHRS and CDR2 is YFSETQ in the germline V gene. Here the CDR3 DNA reads TGCGCCAGCAGCTGGGGACAGGGTGAAAACGAGCAGTACTTC. Encoded protein: CASSWGQGENEQYF.

This chain uses TRBV5-1 with TRBJ1-2; 11 bases are shared with TRBD1. The CDR3 contains 18 residues. With V trimmed by 2 bases and J by 0 bases, 9 bases remained unmatched. Germline V lookup: CDR1 SGHRS, CDR2 YFSETQ. The CDR3 loop reads CASSLNSGTGGPNYGYTF. The DNA of the CDR3 is TGCGCCAGCAGCTTAAACTCCGGGACAGGGGGTCCTAACTATGGCTACACCTTC. Full variable domain (remainder filled in from reference TRBV5-1 and TRBJ1-2): KAGVTQTPRYLIKTRGQQVTLSCSPISGHRSVSWYQQTPGQGLQFLFEYFSETQRNKGNFPGRFSGRQFSNSRSEMNVSTLELGDSALYLCASSLNSGTGGPNYGYTFGSGTRLTVV.

V gene TRBV7-9 combines with J gene TRBJ1-1; D may be TRBD1 (5 bases). Between the trimmed V and J ends, which lost 5 bases and 4 bases, there was a span of 14 bases. Germline V CDR1 and CDR2: SEHNR, FQNEAQ (reference sequence). The CDR3 consists of 14 residues. CDR3 coding DNA: TGTGCCAGCAGCCAGGGATCCTTGGGCACTGAAGCTTTCTTT. As protein: CASSQGSLGTEAFF. Full variable domain (remainder filled in from reference TRBV7-9 and TRBJ1-1): DTGVSQNPRHKITKRGQNVTFRCDPISEHNRLYWYRQTLGQGPEFLTYFQNEAQLEKSRLLSDRFSAERPKGSFSTLEIQRTEQGDSAMYLCASSQGSLGTEAFFGQGTRLTVV.

Details on this clone: Distinct nucleotide sequences in the sample also encode this CDR3. This chain links TRBV2 with TRBJ2-7; TRBD2 agrees at 11 bases. The CDR3 is 14 amino acids. With V trimmed by 4 bases and J by 3 bases, 2 bases remained unmatched. Per germline, CDR1 SNHLY and CDR2 FYNNEI. The CDR3 protein is CASSALAGGYEQYF. The CDR3 bases are TGTGCCAGCAGTGCCCTAGCGGGGGGCTACGAGCAGTACTTC.

This clone was picked up a small number of times. This sequence joins TRBV19 and TRBJ2-1; the match to TRBD2 covers 8 bases. The V segment lost 6 bases and the J segment 1 base; nucleotides outside the gene matches: 8. The CDR3 is made up of 16 amino acids. From germline, CDR1 is LNHDA and CDR2 SQIVND (reference sequence). The CDR3 reads CASRSGSLWSYNEQFF. The CDR3 DNA is TGTGCCAGTAGAAGCGGGAGCCTGTGGTCCTACAATGAGCAGTTCTTC.

The CDR3 DNA reads TGTGCCAGCAGGGCTAGCGGCCGCGACACAGATACGCAGTATTTT. Encoded protein: CASRASGRDTDTQYF. The genes are TRBV2 and TRBJ2-3; 7 nucleotides match TRBD2. The germline V gene encodes CDR1 SNHLY and CDR2 FYNNEI. The length of the CDR3 is 15 residues. The ends lost 6 bases at V and 2 bases at J; junction bases unmatched: 8.

The chain carries TRBV27 and TRBJ2-1; TRBD1 might be the D (6 bases). V was trimmed by 6 bases and J by 8 bases, leaving 11 bases between them. The CDR3 length is 12 residues. The V gene's germline CDR1 is MNHEY and CDR2 SMNVEV (reference sequence). The CDR3 protein is CASRSRGDEQFF. The CDR3 DNA reads as TGTGCCAGCAGAAGCAGGGGCGATGAGCAGTTCTTC.

The chain combines TRBV5-4 with TRBJ1-6, with D perhaps TRBD1 (6 bases). The CDR3 consists of 17 residues. Looked up from germline, CDR1 is SGHNT and CDR2 is YYREEE (reference sequence). The V gene lost 5 bases and the J gene lost 4 bases, with 19 bases spanning the gap. In DNA, the CDR3 is TGTGCCAGCAGGGCGTTTACCGGGACAAGATATAATTCACCCCTCCACTTT. This sequence encodes CASRAFTGTRYNSPLHF.

V and J are TRBV6-5 and TRBJ1-3; TRBD1 agrees at 7 bases. CDR3 length equals 14 residues. V was clipped by 4 bases and J by 3 bases; unmatched bases: 3. CDR1 is MNHEY and CDR2 is SVGAGI in the germline V gene. CDR3 amino acids: CASSSGGLGNTIYF. In nucleotides, the CDR3 is TGTGCCAGCAGTTCAGGGGGGCTTGGAAACACCATATATTTT.

The V call is TRBV3-1 (or the pseudogene TRBV3-2), the J call TRBJ1-3; D gene ambiguous. This CDR3 comprises 15 residues. V lost 0 bases and J lost 1, with 7 bases in between. Germline V gene lookup returns CDR1 LGHDT and CDR2 YNNKEL (reference sequence). The CDR3 region is CASSQDDKSGNTIYF. The CDR3 DNA reads as TGTGCCAGCAGCCAAGATGACAAGTCTGGAAACACCATATATTTT.

The chain carries TRBV9 and TRBJ1-3, with D uncertain. The CDR3 runs 14 residues. The V and J ends lost 6 bases and 4 bases respectively, with 14 bases between them. In germline, CDR1 is SGDLS, CDR2 YYNGEE. The CDR3 here is CASTTGNRGNTIYF. The CDR3 DNA is TGTGCCAGCACCACCGGGAATAGAGGAAACACCATATATTTT.

V usage is TRBV2 and J usage is TRBJ2-1, with D possibly matching TRBD2 (6 bases). Germline assignment: CDR1 SNHLY and CDR2 FYNNEI. This CDR3 region has 13 residues. Trimming pared 4 bases from V and 9 bases from J, leaving 13 bases between. The CDR3 loop reads CASSVGGVGEQFF. The CDR3, as DNA: TGTGCCAGCAGTGTGGGGGGAGTGGGTGAGCAGTTCTTC.

The rearrangement links TRBV2 to TRBJ1-1; D perhaps matches TRBD1 (5 bases). V lost 3 bases and J lost 0, with 17 bases in between. From germline, CDR1 is SNHLY and CDR2 FYNNEI. This CDR3 is 17 amino acids long. The CDR3 DNA sequence: TGTGCCAGCAGTGAGGGGAGGTCGGGGCACCTGAACACTGAAGCTTTCTTT. Protein product: CASSEGRSGHLNTEAFF.

This chain uses TRBV2 with TRBJ1-2, with 8 bases aligning to TRBD1. This CDR3 is built from 15 residues. Germline V gives CDR1 SNHLY, CDR2 FYNNEI. With 6 bases clipped from V and 4 bases from J, the junction kept 10 bases outside the gene matches. CDR3 bases: TGTGCCAGCAGGCCGGCGGCAGGGGGCGTCTATGGCTACACCTTC. Translated: CASRPAAGGVYGYTF. Variable domain in full (rest from reference TRBV2 and TRBJ1-2): EPEVTQTPSHQVTQMGQEVILRCVPISNHLYFYWYRQILGQKVEFLVSFYNNEISEKSEIFDDQFSVERPDGSNFTLKIRSTKLEDSAMYFCASRPAAGGVYGYTFGSGTRLTVV.

The chain recombines TRBV3-1 (or the pseudogene TRBV3-2) with TRBJ2-3; the match to TRBD2 covers 14 bases. From germline, CDR1 is LGHDT and CDR2 YNNKEL (reference sequence). J was trimmed by 0 bases and V by 4 bases; bases with no gene match: 9. CDR3 length equals 19 residues. CDR3 in amino acids: CASSRSGTSGGTSTDTQYF. As DNA, the CDR3 is TGTGCCAGCAGCCGATCCGGGACTAGCGGGGGCACTAGCACAGATACGCAGTATTTT.

The V and J genes are TRBV3-1 (or the pseudogene TRBV3-2) and TRBJ1-1; 9 bases line up with TRBD1. CDR3 size: 16 residues. After removal of 7 bases from V and 2 bases from J, the junction contained 11 bases not matched to a gene. Germline V gene sequence: CDR1 LGHDT, CDR2 YNNKEL (reference sequence). This chain's CDR3 is CASNPTGTGINTEAFF. The CDR3 nucleotides are TGTGCCAGCAACCCCACCGGGACAGGGATTAACACTGAAGCTTTCTTT.

This chain joins TRBV30 and TRBJ2-5, with D perhaps TRBD2 (5 bases). Germline V lookup: CDR1 GTSNPN, CDR2 SVGIG (reference sequence). The CDR3 totals 15 residues. V lost 2 bases and J lost 7, with 20 bases in between. This CDR3 reads CAWSSNGNKLVTQYF. The CDR3 coding sequence is TGTGCCTGGAGTTCAAACGGGAACAAATTGGTGACCCAGTACTTC.

A single count supports this clone. This sequence joins TRBV6-2 or TRBV6-3 and TRBJ1-2, with TRBD1 identical over 9 bases. The CDR3 length is 13 residues. Looked up from germline, CDR1 is MNHEY and CDR2 is SVGEGT. Trimming removed 6 bases from V and 8 bases from J; junction bases left unmatched: 7. The CDR3 loop is CASSVDRGRGYTF. CDR3 sequence (DNA): TGTGCCAGCAGCGTGGACAGGGGAAGAGGCTACACCTTC.

This clone was detected a few times. V and J are TRBV27 and TRBJ2-3; possible D gene TRBD2, 5 bases. Trimming took 7 bases from V and 3 from J, leaving 14 bases between them. CDR3 size: 14 residues. Per the germline V gene, CDR1 is MNHEY and CDR2 is SMNVEV (reference sequence). The CDR3 DNA is TGTGCCAGCAACACGGGATCTAAAACAGATACGCAGTATTTT. Protein sequence: CASNTGSKTDTQYF.